This is a list of T cell receptor beta chains from one sample in a study of T and B cells in COVID-19 patients. A single record per CDR3 protein comes from TCRdb applying MiXCR to the multiplex PCR reads. The table lists about 11,000 distinct CDR3 sequences, around 34% of them singletons, with 15% to 20% in the top ten. The specimen sequenced was blood. The origin of the receptors is a human donor with active COVID-19. CDR3s include the opening cysteine and the closing phenylalanine or tryptophan. D genes are given only for firm matches. Some rows mark clone size as missing; the rest say once, few, many or name a class of expanded clone.

j_call clone_size d_call v_call cdr3_nt cdr3_aa
TRBJ1-5 few - TRBV19 TGTGCCACCGGAGGAGTGGGGGCTGGTCAGCCCCAGCATTTT CATGGVGAGQPQHF
TRBJ2-1 - TRBD2 TRBV29-1 TGCAGCGTTGTAGGTAGCGGGGGGGCCAATGAGCAGTTCTTC CSVVGSGGANEQFF
TRBJ2-3 - - TRBV7-9 TGTGCCAGCAGCTTAGGTTCTCGGACGCAGTATTTT CASSLGSRTQYF
TRBJ2-5 medium-sized - TRBV19 TGTGCCAGTAGTATTGGTGAGGGGACCCAGTACTTC CASSIGEGTQYF
TRBJ1-1 once TRBD1 TRBV20-1 TGCAGTGCCCAGCCAGGGACAGCGGACACTGAAGCTTTCTTT CSAQPGTADTEAFF
TRBJ1-4 medium-sized - TRBV5-6 TGTGCCAGCAGCTTGGAAGGGGTCAATGAAAAACTGTTTTTT CASSLEGVNEKLFF
TRBJ2-3 - TRBD2 TRBV12-3/TRBV12-4 TGTGCCACCGAAGTCGGGGCTAGCGGGGGGGATACGCAGTATTTT CATEVGASGGDTQYF
TRBJ2-2 medium-sized - TRBV5-5 TGTGCCAGCAGCTTGGCAACTTCACTGAACACCGGGGAGCTGTTTTTT CASSLATSLNTGELFF
TRBJ2-7 - - TRBV6-5 TGTGCCAGCAGTGCCAGACAGACCTACGAGCAGTACTTC CASSARQTYEQYF
TRBJ1-4 few - TRBV12-3/TRBV12-4 TGTGCCAGCACGGGACACAATAATGAAAAACTGTTTTTT CASTGHNNEKLFF
TRBJ2-7 - - TRBV7-9 TGTGCCAGCAGCTTAACGACACTAAGCTCCTACGAGCAGTACTTC CASSLTTLSSYEQYF
TRBJ2-4 - - TRBV6-1 TGTGCCAGCTGCTATGTTATGGAAGAGAACATTCAGTACTTC CASCYVMEENIQYF
TRBJ2-7 - - TRBV5-5 TGTGCCAGCAGCTTCGCGTACGAGCAGTACTTC CASSFAYEQYF
TRBJ2-6 medium-sized - TRBV27 TGTGCCAGCAGTTTATACCGCTTGGGCCGAGGGGGGGCCAACGTCCTGACTTTC CASSLYRLGRGGANVLTF
TRBJ1-2 few - TRBV12-3/TRBV12-4 TGTGCCAGCAGTTTGTGGGGCCAGGCGAGGGCTAACTATGGCTACACCTTC CASSLWGQARANYGYTF
TRBJ2-7 few TRBD1 TRBV5-6 TGTGCCAGCAGCTACAGGACAGGGGCTTTGCCCGAGCAGTACTTC CASSYRTGALPEQYF
TRBJ2-7 few - TRBV6-5 TGTGCCAGCAGTAAATTAGCCGCCCCCTACGAGCAGTACTTC CASSKLAAPYEQYF
TRBJ2-2 - TRBD1 TRBV19 TGTGCCAGTAGTACTGCGGGACAGGGAAAAACCGGGGAGCTGTTTTTT CASSTAGQGKTGELFF
TRBJ2-2 few TRBD1 TRBV5-6 TGTGCCAGCAGCTTTTCCGGGACAGGGGCTACCGGGGAGCTGTTTTTT CASSFSGTGATGELFF
TRBJ2-1 - TRBD2 TRBV18 TGTGCCAGCTCACCAATGCCCTTGACTAGCGGGGGGCTCTACAATGAGCAGTTCTTC CASSPMPLTSGGLYNEQFF
TRBJ1-4 medium-sized - TRBV29-1 TGCAGCGTTAGCAGAGGCTCGAATGAAAAACTGTTTTTT CSVSRGSNEKLFF
TRBJ1-6 few TRBD1 TRBV27 TGTGCCACGCACAGGGGAATTAATTCACCCCTCCACTTT CATHRGINSPLHF
TRBJ2-2 once TRBD2 TRBV27 TGTGCCAGCAGTTCCGGGACTAGCGGGTACACCGGGGAGCTGTTTTTT CASSSGTSGYTGELFF
TRBJ1-2 few TRBD1 TRBV29-1 TGCAGCGCTATAGATGGACAGGGCTCCTATGGCTACACCTTC CSAIDGQGSYGYTF
TRBJ1-5 - TRBD1 TRBV19 TGTGCCAGCTCAGGGGGACTAGGGCAGCCCCAGCATTTT CASSGGLGQPQHF
TRBJ1-3 - - TRBV12-3/TRBV12-4 - CASSFDRGSLETPLILERAPYF
TRBJ2-7 - TRBD1 TRBV6-1 TGTGCCAGCAAGGGACAGGGTGTGGGCGAGCAGTACTTC CASKGQGVGEQYF
TRBJ2-5 - - TRBV6-2/TRBV6-3 TGTGCCAGCAATAAACCCGGAGGGTACCAAGAGACCCAGTACTTC CASNKPGGYQETQYF
TRBJ2-1 medium-sized - TRBV5-5 TGTGCCAGCAGCTTGTTCAACACTCCCTACAATGAGCAGTTCTTC CASSLFNTPYNEQFF
TRBJ2-3 few TRBD2 TRBV6-1 TGTGCCAGCAGTAGAAAGCGACTAGCGGGTGGGACAGATACGCAGTATTTT CASSRKRLAGGTDTQYF
TRBJ1-1 - TRBD1 TRBV6-2/TRBV6-3 TGTGCCAGCGGTTCAGGGGGATTGGGCACTGAAGCTTTCTTT CASGSGGLGTEAFF
TRBJ1-1 - - TRBV10-1 TGCGCCAGCAGCTACAGGGTTAACACTGAAGCTTTCTTT CASSYRVNTEAFF
TRBJ1-2 few TRBD1 TRBV15 TGTGCCACCAGCAGAGATCTCGGGACAGGGAACTATGGCTACACCTTC CATSRDLGTGNYGYTF
TRBJ1-6 - - TRBV6-2/TRBV6-3 TGTGCCAGCAGTTACTCGAATGCTGTCTCACCCCTCCACTTT CASSYSNAVSPLHF
TRBJ2-7 - TRBD1 TRBV5-1 TGCGCCAGCAGCACCGGGACAGGGAGGTCCGAGCAGTACTTC CASSTGTGRSEQYF
TRBJ2-1 large - TRBV29-1 TGCAGCCATACAGGGAATGGTATGTATGAGCAGTTCTTC CSHTGNGMYEQFF
TRBJ1-4 few - TRBV10-3 TGTGCCATCAGTCGACAGGAGGGGAATGAAAAACTGTTTTTT CAISRQEGNEKLFF
TRBJ2-3 - - TRBV14 TGTGCCAGCAGCCATTTGGGCAGGGCGATAGGGGATACGCAGTATTTT CASSHLGRAIGDTQYF